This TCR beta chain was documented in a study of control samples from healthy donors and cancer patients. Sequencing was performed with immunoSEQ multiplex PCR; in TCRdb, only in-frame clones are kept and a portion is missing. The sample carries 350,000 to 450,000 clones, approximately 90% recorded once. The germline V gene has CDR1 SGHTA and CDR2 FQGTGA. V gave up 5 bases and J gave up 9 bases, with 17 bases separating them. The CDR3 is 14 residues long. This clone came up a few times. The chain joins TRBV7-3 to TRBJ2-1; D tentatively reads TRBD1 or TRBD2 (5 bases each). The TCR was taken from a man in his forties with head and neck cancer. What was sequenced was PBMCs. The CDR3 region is CASSPSGTQGEQFF. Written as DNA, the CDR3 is TGTGCCAGCAGCCCCTCGGGGACCCAGGGTGAGCAGTTCTTC.